This T cell receptor beta chain was found in a study of T-cell memory formation after mild COVID-19. This clonotype has a handful of counts. The CDR3 is 15 amino acids. V gave up 1 base and J gave up 9 bases, with 16 bases separating them. TCRdb called the 5' RACE reads again in MiXCR, with one record for every CDR3 protein. The data contain some 150,000 distinct CDR3 sequences, around 15% of them singletons. Input material: PBMCs or a T cell subset sorted from them (not recorded which). The V and J genes are TRBV12-3 or TRBV12-4 and TRBJ2-1, with D perhaps TRBD1 (5 bases). The origin of this receptor is an adult woman who had mild COVID-19 (a few samples of this study predate the infection). Cell type and time point are not known. The DNA of the CDR3 is TGTGCCAGCAGTTTAGGTGATAGGGGCGCGGTTGAGCAGTTCTTC. Translating gives CASSLGDRGAVEQFF.